The clone carrying this TCR beta chain appeared a single time. These data originate in a study of blood T cell repertoires in COVID-19. Turning to the study itself: Acute and convalescent COVID-19 specimens originated in the United States, Italy and Spain. Nucleic acid was either cDNA or gDNA, and it came from T cells, B-cell-depleted T cells, or PBMCs.

In the original processing: Counts of nucleated cells, estimated from reference gene primer amplification, were obtained. Clones were sequenced by immunoSEQ multiplex PCR, and TCRdb holds only the in-frame ones, with some missing. The D gene and trimming were derived from the DNA, and the V and J assignments and clone size from that table. The repertoire has around 250,000 clones, over 80% of them found once; the top ten carry roughly 2%. The germline gives CDR1 MDHEN, CDR2 SYDVKM. V was clipped by 6 bases and J by 0 bases, with 14 bases between them. This CDR3 comprises 15 residues. The chain carries TRBV28 and TRBJ1-1, with D possibly TRBD1 on 5 matching bases. The sequencing input was peripheral blood. This TCR came from a man aged 25 to 45 who had recovered from COVID-19. The CDR3 coding sequence is TGTGCCAGCAGCTCGCCCCCAGGGATGAACACTGAAGCTTTCTTT. Amino acids: CASSSPPGMNTEAFF.